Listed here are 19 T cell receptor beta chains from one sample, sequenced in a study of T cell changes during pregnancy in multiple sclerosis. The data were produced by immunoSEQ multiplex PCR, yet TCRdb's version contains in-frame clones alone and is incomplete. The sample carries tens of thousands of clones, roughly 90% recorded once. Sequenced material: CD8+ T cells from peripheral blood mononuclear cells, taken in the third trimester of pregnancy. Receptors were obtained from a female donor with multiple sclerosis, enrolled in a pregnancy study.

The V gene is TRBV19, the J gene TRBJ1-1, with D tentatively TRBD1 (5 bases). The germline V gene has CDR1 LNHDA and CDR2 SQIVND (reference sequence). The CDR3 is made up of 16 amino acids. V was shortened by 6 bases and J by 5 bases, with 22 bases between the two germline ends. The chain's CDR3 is CASSHPLLDSITEAFF. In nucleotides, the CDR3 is TGTGCCAGTAGCCATCCACTCCTAGACAGTATTACTGAAGCTTTCTTT.

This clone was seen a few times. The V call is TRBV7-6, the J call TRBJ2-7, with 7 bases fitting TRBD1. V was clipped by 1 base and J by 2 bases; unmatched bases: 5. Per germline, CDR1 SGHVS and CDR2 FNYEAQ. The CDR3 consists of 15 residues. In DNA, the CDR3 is TGTGCCAGCAGCTTAGAAAGGGGGCCTCCCTACGAGCAGTACTTC. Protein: CASSLERGPPYEQYF. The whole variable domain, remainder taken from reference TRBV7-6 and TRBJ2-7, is GAGVSQSPRYKVTKRGQDVALRCDPISGHVSLYWYRQALGQGPEFLTYFNYEAQQDKSGLPNDRFSAERPEGSISTLTIQRTEQRDSAMYRCASSLERGPPYEQYFGPGTRLTVT.

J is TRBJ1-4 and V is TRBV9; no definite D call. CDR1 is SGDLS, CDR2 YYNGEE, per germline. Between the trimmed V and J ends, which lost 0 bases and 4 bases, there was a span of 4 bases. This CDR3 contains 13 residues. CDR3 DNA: TGTGCCAGCAGCGTAGGCGGTAATGAAAAACTGTTTTTT. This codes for CASSVGGNEKLFF. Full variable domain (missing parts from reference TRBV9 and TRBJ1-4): DSGVTQTPKHLITATGQRVTLRCSPRSGDLSVYWYQQSLDQGLQFLIQYYNGEERAKGNILERFSAQQFPDLHSELNLSSLELGDSALYFCASSVGGNEKLFFGSGTQLSVL.

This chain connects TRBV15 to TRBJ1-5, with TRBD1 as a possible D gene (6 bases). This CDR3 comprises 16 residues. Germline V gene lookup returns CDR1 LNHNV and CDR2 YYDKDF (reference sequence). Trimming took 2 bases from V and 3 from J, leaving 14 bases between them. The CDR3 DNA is TGTGCCACCAGCAGATTACAGGGAATGGACAATCAGCCCCAGCATTTT. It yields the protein CATSRLQGMDNQPQHF. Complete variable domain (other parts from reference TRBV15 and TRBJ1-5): DAMVIQNPRYQVTQFGKPVTLSCSQTLNHNVMYWYQQKSSQAPKLLFHYYDKDFNNEADTPDNFQSRRPNTSFCFLDIRSPGLGDTAMYLCATSRLQGMDNQPQHFGDGTRLSIL.

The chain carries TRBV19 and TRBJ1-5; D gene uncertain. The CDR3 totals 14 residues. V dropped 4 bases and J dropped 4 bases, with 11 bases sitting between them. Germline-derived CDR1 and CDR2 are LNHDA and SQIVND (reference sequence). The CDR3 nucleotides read TGTGCCAGTAGTAGGTGGGAGTCAAATCAGCCCCAGCATTTT. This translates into CASSRWESNQPQHF. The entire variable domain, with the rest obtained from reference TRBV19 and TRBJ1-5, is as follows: DGGITQSPKYLFRKEGQNVTLSCEQNLNHDAMYWYRQDPGQGLRLIYYSQIVNDFQKGDIAEGYSVSREKKESFPLTVTSAQKNPTAFYLCASSRWESNQPQHFGDGTRLSIL.

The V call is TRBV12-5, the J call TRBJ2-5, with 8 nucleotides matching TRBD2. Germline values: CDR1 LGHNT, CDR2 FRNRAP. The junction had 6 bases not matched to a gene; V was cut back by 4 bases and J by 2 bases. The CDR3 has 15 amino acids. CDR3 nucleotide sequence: TGTGCTAGTGGTTCTGCGGGGGGTACTCAAGAGACCCAGTACTTC. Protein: CASGSAGGTQETQYF.

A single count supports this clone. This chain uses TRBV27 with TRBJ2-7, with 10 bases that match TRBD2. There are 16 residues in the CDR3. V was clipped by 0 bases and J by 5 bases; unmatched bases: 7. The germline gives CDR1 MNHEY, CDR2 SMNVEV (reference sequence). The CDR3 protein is CASSLSPGLAIHEQYF. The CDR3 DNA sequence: TGTGCCAGCAGTTTATCTCCGGGACTAGCGATCCACGAGCAGTACTTC.

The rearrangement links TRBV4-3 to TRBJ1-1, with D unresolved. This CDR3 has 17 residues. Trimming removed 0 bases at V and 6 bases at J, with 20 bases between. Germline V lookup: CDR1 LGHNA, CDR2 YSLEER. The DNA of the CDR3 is TGCGCCAGCAGCCAAGACATTTCTCACAGTGCGAGTGCTGAAGCTTTCTTT. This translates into CASSQDISHSASAEAFF.

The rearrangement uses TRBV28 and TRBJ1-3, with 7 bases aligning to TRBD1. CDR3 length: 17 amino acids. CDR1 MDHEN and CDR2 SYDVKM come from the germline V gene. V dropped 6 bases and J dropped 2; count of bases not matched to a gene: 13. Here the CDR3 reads CASSPPSQGVPGNTIYF. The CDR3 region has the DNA TGTGCCAGCAGCCCCCCATCGCAGGGGGTCCCTGGAAACACCATATATTTT.

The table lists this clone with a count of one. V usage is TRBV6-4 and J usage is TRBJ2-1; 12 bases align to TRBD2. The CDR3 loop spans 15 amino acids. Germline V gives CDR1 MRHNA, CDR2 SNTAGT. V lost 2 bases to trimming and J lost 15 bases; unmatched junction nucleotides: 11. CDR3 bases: TGTGCCAGCAGTGACCGACTAGCGGGAGAGAGTAAGACGTTCTTC. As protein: CASSDRLAGESKTFF.

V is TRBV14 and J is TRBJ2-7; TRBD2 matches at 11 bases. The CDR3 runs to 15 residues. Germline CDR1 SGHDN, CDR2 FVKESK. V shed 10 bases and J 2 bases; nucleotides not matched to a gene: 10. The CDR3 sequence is CATSLGGLAAYEQYF. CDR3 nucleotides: TGTGCCACCTCCCTAGGGGGACTAGCGGCCTACGAGCAGTACTTC.

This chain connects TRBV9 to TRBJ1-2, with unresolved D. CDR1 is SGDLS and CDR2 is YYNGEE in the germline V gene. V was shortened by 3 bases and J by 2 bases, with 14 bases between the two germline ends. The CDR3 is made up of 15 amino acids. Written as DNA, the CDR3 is TGTGCCAGCAGCGGTTTATCAGACAAAAACTATGGCTACACCTTC. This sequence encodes CASSGLSDKNYGYTF.

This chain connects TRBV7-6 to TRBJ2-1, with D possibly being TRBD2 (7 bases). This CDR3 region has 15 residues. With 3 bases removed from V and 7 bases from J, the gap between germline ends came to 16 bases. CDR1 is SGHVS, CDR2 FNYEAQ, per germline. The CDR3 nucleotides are TGTGCCAGCAGCTTCTTGGGGGCTAGCGGAAATGAGCAGTTCTTC. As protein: CASSFLGASGNEQFF.

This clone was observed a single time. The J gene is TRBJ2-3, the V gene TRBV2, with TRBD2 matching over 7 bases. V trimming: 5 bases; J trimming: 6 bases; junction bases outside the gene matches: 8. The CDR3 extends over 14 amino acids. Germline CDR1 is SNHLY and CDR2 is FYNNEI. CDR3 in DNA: TGTGCCAGCAGTATGACTAGCTCCGTCGATACGCAGTATTTT. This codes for CASSMTSSVDTQYF.

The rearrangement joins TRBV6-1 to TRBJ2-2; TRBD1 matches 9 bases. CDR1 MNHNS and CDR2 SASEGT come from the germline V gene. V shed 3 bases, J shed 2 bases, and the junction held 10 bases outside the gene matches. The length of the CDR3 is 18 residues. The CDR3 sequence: CASSDPRTGVYNTGELFF. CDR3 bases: TGTGCCAGCAGTGACCCCAGGACAGGGGTTTACAACACCGGGGAGCTGTTTTTT.

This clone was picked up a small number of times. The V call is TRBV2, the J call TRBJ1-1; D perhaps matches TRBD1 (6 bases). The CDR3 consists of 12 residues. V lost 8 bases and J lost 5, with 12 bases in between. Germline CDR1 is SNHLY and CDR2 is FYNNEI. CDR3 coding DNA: TGTGCCAGCCTTCCGAGGGGGACTGAAGCTTTCTTT. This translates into CASLPRGTEAFF.

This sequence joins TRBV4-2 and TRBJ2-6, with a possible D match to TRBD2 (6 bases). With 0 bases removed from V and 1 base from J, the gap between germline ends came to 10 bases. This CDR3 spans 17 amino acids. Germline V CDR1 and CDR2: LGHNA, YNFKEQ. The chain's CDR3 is CASSQDGDFSGANVLTF. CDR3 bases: TGTGCCAGCAGCCAAGATGGGGACTTTTCTGGGGCCAACGTCCTGACTTTC.

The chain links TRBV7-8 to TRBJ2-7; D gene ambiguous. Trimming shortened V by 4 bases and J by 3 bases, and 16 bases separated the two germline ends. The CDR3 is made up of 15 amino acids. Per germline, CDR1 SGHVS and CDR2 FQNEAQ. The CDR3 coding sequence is TGTGCCAGCAGCTCACTCGCCGAGGTTGTCTACGAGCAGTACTTC. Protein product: CASSSLAEVVYEQYF.

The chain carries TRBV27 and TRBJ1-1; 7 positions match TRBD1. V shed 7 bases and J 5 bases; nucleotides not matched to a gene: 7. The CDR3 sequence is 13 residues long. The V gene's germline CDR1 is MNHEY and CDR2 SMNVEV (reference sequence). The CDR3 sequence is CASNSGRGTEAFF. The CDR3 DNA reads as TGTGCCAGCAATTCCGGCAGGGGGACTGAAGCTTTCTTT.